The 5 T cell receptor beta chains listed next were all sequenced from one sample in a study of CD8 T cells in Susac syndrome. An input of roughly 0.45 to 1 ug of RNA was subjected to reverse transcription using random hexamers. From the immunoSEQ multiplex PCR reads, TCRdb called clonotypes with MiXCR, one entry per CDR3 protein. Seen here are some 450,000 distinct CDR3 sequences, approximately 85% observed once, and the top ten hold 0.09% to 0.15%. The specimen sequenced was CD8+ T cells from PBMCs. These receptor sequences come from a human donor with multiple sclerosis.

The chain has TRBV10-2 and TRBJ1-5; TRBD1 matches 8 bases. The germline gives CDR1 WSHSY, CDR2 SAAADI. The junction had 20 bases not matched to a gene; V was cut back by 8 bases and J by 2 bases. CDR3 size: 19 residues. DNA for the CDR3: TGCGCCAGCGGCTATTACTCAGGGGGCGAGGTTGTTGGCAATCAGCCCCAGCATTTT. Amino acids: CASGYYSGGEVVGNQPQHF.

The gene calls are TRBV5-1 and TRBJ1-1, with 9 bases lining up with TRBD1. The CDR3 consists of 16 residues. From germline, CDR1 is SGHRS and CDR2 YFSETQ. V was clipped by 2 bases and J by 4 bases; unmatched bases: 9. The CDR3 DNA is TGCGCCAGCAGCTTCGGACAGGGGATTTTGGCCACTGAAGCTTTCTTT. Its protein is CASSFGQGILATEAFF.

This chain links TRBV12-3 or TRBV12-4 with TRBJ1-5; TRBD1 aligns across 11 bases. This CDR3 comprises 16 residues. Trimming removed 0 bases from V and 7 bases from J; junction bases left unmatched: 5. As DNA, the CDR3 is TGTGCCAGCAGTTTAGCGGGACAGGGGGTAGCGCAGCCCCAGCATTTT. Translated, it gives CASSLAGQGVAQPQHF.

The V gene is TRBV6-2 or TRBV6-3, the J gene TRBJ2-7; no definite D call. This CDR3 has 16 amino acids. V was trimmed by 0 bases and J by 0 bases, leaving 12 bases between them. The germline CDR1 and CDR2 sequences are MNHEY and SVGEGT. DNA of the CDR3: TGTGCCAGCAGTTACTCGGCCACAGAATACTCCTACGAGCAGTACTTC. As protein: CASSYSATEYSYEQYF.

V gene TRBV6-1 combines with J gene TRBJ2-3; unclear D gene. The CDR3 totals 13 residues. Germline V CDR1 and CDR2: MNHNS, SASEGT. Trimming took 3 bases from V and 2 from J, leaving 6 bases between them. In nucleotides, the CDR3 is TGTGCCAGCAGTGAGTCCTTCACAGATACGCAGTATTTT. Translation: CASSESFTDTQYF.